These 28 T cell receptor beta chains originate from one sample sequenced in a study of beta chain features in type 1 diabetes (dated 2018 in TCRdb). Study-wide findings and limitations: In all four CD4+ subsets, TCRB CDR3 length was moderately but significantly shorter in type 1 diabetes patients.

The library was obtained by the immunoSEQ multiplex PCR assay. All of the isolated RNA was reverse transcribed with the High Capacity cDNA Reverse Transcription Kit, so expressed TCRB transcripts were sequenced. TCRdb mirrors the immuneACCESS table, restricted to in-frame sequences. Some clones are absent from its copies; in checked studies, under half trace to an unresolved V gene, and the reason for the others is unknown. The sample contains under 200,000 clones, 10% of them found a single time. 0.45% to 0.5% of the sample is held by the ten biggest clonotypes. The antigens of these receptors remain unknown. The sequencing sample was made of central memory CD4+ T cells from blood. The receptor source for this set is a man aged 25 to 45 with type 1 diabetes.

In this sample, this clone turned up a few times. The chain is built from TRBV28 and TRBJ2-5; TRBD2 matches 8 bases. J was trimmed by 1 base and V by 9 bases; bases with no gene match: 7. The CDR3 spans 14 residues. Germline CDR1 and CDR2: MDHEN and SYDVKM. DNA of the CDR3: TGTGCCAGTCACGCGGGAGGACGCCAAGAGACCCAGTACTTC. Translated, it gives CASHAGGRQETQYF.

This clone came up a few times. CDR3 protein: CASSSFDRTGNTIYF. CDR3 DNA sequence: TGTGCCAGCAGCTCCTTCGACAGGACTGGAAACACCATATATTTT. The chain employs TRBV7-2 and TRBJ1-3, with a tentative D call TRBD1 (6 bases). The CDR3 runs 15 residues. The germline V gene encodes CDR1 SGHTA and CDR2 FQGNSA. V lost 4 bases and J 2 bases, leaving 12 bases between the germline ends.

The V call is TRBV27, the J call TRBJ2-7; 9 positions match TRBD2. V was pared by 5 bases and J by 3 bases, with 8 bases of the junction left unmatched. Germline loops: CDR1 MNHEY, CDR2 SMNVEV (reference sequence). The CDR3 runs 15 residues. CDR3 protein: CASSLSGRGVYEQYF. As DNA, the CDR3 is TGTGCCAGCAGTCTTAGCGGGAGAGGGGTCTACGAGCAGTACTTC.

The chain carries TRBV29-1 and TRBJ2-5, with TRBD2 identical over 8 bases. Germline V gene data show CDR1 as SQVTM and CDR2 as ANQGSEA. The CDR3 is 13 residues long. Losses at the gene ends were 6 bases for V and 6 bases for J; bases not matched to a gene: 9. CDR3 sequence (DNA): TGCAGCGTGGCTCCCGGGGGGGTAAAGACCCAGTACTTC. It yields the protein CSVAPGGVKTQYF.

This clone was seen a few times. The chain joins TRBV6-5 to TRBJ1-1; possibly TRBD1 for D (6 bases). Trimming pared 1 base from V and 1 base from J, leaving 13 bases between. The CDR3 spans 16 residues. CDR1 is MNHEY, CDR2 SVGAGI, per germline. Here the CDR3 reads CASSYLGGQKNTEAFF. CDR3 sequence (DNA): TGTGCCAGCAGTTACTTGGGTGGACAGAAGAACACTGAAGCTTTCTTT.

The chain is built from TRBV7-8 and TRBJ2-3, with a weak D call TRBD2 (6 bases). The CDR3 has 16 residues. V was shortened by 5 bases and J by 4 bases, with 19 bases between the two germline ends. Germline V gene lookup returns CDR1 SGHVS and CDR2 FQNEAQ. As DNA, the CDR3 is TGTGCCAGCAGCCGCGTCGGCGGGACGATCGCAGATACGCAGTATTTT. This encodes CASSRVGGTIADTQYF.

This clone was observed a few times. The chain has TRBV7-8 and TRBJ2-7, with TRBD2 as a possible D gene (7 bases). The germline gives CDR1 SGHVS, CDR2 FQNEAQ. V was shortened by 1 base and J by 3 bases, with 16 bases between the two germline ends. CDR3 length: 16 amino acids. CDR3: CASSLVIGGLGYEQYF. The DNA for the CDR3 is TGTGCCAGCAGCTTAGTGATCGGGGGGCTTGGCTACGAGCAGTACTTC.

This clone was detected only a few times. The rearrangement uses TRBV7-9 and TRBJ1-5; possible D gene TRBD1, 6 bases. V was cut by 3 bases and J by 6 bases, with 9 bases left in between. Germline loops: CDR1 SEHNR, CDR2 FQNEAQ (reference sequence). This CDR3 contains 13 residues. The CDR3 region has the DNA TGTGCCAGCAGCTTTACAGGGACTCAGCCCCAGCATTTT. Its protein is CASSFTGTQPQHF.

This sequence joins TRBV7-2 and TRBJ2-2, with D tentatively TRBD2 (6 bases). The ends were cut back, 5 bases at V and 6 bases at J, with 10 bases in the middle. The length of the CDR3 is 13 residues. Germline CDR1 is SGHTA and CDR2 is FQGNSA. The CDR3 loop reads CASSQDYAGELFF. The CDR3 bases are TGTGCCAGCAGCCAGGACTACGCCGGGGAGCTGTTTTTT.

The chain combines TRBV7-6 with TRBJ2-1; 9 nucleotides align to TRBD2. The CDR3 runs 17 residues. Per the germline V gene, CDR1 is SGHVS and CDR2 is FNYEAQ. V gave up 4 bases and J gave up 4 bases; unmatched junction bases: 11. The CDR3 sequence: CASSSSISGRRYNEQFF. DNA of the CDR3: TGTGCCAGCAGCTCATCAATTAGCGGGAGAAGGTACAATGAGCAGTTCTTC.

The CDR3: CASSSIPANYGYTF. CDR3 bases: TGTGCCAGCAGCTCTATCCCCGCCAACTATGGCTACACCTTC. The chain is built from TRBV7-2 and TRBJ1-2; D not resolved. Germline V CDR1 and CDR2: SGHTA, FQGNSA. The CDR3 totals 14 residues. Trimming pared 4 bases from V and 2 bases from J, leaving 11 bases between. The entire variable domain, with the rest obtained from reference TRBV7-2 and TRBJ1-2, is as follows: GAGVSQSPSNKVTEKGKDVELRCDPISGHTALYWYRQSLGQGLEFLIYFQGNSAPDKSGLPSDRFSAERTGGSVSTLTIQRTQQEDSAVYLCASSSIPANYGYTFGSGTRLTVV.

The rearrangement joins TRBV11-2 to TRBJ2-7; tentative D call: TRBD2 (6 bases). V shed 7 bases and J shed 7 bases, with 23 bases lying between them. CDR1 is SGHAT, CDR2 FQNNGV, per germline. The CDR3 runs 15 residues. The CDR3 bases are TGTGCCAGCAACCCAGGGTGGACTACCTTGGGAGAGCAGTACTTC. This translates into CASNPGWTTLGEQYF.

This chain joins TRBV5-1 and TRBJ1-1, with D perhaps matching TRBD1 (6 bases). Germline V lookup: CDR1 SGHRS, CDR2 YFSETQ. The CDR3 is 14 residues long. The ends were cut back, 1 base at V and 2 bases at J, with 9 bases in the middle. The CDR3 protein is CASSLRQVNTEAFF. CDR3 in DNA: TGCGCCAGCAGCTTGAGACAGGTCAACACTGAAGCTTTCTTT.

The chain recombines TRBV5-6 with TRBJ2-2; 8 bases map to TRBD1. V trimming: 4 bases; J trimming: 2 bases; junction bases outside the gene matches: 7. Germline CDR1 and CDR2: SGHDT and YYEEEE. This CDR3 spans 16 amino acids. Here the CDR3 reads CASSPVDRGNTGELFF. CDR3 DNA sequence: TGTGCCAGCAGCCCGGTCGACAGGGGAAACACCGGGGAGCTGTTTTTT.

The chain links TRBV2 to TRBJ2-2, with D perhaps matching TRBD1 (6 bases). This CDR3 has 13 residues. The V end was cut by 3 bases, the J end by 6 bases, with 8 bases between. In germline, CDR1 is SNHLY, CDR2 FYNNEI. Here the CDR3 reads CASSDQGSGELFF. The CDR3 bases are TGTGCCAGCAGTGATCAGGGGTCCGGGGAGCTGTTTTTT.

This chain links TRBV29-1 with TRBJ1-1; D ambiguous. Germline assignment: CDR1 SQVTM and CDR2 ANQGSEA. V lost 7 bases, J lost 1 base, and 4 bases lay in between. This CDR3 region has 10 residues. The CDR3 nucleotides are TGCAGCGGACAGAACACTGAAGCTTTCTTT. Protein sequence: CSGQNTEAFF.

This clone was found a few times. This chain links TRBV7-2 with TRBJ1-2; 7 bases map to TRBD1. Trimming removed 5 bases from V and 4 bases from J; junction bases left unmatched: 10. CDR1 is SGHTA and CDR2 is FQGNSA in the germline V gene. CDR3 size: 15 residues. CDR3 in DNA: TGTGCCAGCAGCATGGGGACAGCCTTATCCTATGGCTACACCTTC. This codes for CASSMGTALSYGYTF.

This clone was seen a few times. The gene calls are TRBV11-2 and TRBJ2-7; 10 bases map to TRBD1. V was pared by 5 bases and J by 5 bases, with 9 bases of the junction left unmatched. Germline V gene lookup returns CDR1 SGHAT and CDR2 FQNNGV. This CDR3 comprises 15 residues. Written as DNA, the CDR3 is TGTGCCAGCAGCACACGGGACAGGGGATGGCACGAGCAGTACTTC. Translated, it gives CASSTRDRGWHEQYF.

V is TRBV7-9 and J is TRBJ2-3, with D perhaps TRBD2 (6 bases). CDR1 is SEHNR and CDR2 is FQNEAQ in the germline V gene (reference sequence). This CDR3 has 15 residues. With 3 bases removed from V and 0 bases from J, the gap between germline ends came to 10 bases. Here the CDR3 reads CASSFPAGSTDTQYF. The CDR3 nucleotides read TGTGCCAGCAGCTTCCCGGCGGGAAGCACAGATACGCAGTATTTT.

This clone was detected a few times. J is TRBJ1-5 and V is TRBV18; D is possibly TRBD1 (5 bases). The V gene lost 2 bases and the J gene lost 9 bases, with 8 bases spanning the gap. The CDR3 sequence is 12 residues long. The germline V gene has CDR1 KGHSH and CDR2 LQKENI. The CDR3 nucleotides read TGTGCCAGCTCACCAGGGGGGTCGCCCCAGCATTTT. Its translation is CASSPGGSPQHF.

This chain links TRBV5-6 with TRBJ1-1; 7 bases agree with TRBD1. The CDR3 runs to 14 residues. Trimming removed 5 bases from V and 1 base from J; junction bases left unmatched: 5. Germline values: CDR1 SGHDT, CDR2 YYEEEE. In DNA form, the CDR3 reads TGTGCCAGCAGGAGGGACAGCCGGAACACTGAAGCTTTCTTT. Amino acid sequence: CASRRDSRNTEAFF.

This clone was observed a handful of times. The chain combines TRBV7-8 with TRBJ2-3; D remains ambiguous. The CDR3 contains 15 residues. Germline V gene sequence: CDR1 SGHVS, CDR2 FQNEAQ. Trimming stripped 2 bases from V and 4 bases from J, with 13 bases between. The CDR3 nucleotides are TGTGCCAGCAGCTTACGAAACTCAGAGGCAGATACGCAGTATTTT. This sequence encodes CASSLRNSEADTQYF. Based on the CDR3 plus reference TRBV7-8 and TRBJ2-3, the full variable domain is GAGVSQSPRYKVAKRGQDVALRCDPISGHVSLFWYQQALGQGPEFLTYFQNEAQLDKSGLPSDRFFAERPEGSVSTLKIQRTQQEDSAVYLCASSLRNSEADTQYFGPGTRLTVL.

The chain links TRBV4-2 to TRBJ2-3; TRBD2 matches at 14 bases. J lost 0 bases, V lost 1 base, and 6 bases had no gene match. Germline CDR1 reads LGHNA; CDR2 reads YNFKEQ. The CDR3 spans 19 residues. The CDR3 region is CASSQVGTSGGTSTDTQYF. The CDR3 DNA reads TGTGCCAGCAGCCAAGTAGGGACTAGCGGGGGAACTAGCACAGATACGCAGTATTTT.

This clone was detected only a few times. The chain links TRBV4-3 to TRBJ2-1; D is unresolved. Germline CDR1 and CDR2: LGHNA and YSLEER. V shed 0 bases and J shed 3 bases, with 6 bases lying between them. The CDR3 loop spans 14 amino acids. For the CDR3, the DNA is TGCGCCAGCAGCCAAGATCAGGACTACAATGAGCAGTTCTTC. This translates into CASSQDQDYNEQFF.

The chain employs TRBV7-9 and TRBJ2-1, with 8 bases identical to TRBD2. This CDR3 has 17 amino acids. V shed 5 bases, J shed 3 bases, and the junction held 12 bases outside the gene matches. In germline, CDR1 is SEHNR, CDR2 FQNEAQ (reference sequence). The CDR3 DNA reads TGTGCCAGCAGCGGAACCCCAGGACTAGCCTTCTACAATGAGCAGTTCTTC. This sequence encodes CASSGTPGLAFYNEQFF.

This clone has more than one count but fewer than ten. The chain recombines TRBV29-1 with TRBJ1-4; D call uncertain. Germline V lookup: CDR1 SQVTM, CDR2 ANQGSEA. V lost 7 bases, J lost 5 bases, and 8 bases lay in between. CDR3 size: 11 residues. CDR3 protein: CSADINEKLFF. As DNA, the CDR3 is TGCAGCGCTGATATAAATGAAAAACTGTTTTTT.

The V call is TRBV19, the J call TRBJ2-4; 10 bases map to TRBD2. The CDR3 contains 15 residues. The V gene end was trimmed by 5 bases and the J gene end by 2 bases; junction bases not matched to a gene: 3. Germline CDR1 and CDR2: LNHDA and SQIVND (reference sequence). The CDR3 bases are TGTGCCAGTAGTGATAGCGGGAGGCCCAAAAACATTCAGTACTTC. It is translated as CASSDSGRPKNIQYF. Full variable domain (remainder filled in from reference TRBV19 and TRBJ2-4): DGGITQSPKYLFRKEGQNVTLSCEQNLNHDAMYWYRQDPGQGLRLIYYSQIVNDFQKGDIAEGYSVSREKKESFPLTVTSAQKNPTAFYLCASSDSGRPKNIQYFGAGTRLSVL.

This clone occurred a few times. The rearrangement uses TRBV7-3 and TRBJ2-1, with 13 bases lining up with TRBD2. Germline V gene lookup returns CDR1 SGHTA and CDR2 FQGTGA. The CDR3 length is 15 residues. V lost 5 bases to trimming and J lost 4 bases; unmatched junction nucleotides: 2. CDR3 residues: CASSGTSGTYNEQFF. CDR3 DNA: TGTGCCAGCAGCGGGACTAGCGGGACGTACAATGAGCAGTTCTTC.